Presented here are 26 T cell receptor beta chains from one specimen sequenced in a study of CD4 T cell repertoires and nickel. MiXCR, applied by TCRdb to the RT-PCR reads, yields one record per CDR3 protein. The sample yields hundreds of distinct CDR3 sequences, roughly nine tenths seen once. Sequenced input: CD4+ T cells from blood, not recorded whether cultured. These receptors were taken from a human donor in a nickel allergy study, with or without nickel allergy (not recorded which). It is not recorded whether this sample comes from one donor or several.

J is TRBJ2-5 and V is TRBV14; D remains unclear. Germline CDR1 reads SGHDN; CDR2 reads FVKESK. The CDR3 is 11 amino acids. V was pared by 5 bases and J by 7 bases, with 8 bases between. CDR3: CASSSSWTQYF. The CDR3 DNA follows: TGTGCCAGCAGCTCCTCATGGACCCAGTACTTC.

The chain has TRBV15 and TRBJ1-1, with D possibly being TRBD1 (5 bases). Germline assignment: CDR1 LNHNV and CDR2 YYDKDF (reference sequence). V gave up 6 bases and J gave up 1 base, with 15 bases separating them. This CDR3 has 15 residues. The CDR3 here is CATRDVGGSNTEAFF. The CDR3 DNA reads as TGTGCCACCAGAGATGTCGGGGGGTCGAACACTGAAGCTTTCTTT.

This clonotype came up once. This chain joins TRBV6-5 and TRBJ2-5, with 7 bases fitting TRBD1. Trimming took 5 bases from V and 5 from J; bases not matched to a gene: 8. Looked up from germline, CDR1 is MNHEY and CDR2 is SVGAGI. The CDR3 consists of 14 residues. CDR3 in amino acids: CASSRQGSRETQYF. DNA of the CDR3: TGTGCCAGCAGTCGACAGGGCTCGCGGGAGACCCAGTACTTC.

V is TRBV7-6 and J is TRBJ2-5; the D gene is possibly TRBD1 (5 bases). V gave up 0 bases and J gave up 5 bases, with 10 bases separating them. Germline-derived CDR1 and CDR2 are SGHVS and FNYEAQ. This CDR3 contains 14 residues. CDR3 protein: CASSLAGELETQYF. CDR3 in DNA: TGTGCCAGCAGCTTAGCAGGGGAACTGGAGACCCAGTACTTC.

The chain couples TRBV20-1 to TRBJ1-6; D is unclear. From germline, CDR1 is DFQATT and CDR2 SNEGSKA (reference sequence). The CDR3 length is 14 residues. Trimming took 3 bases from V and 8 from J, leaving 14 bases between them. The CDR3 region has the DNA TGCAGTGCTAGCGATCAGACGTTTGATTCACCCCTCCACTTT. It translates to CSASDQTFDSPLHF.

The chain joins TRBV6-5 to TRBJ1-4, with D tentatively TRBD1 (6 bases). V was clipped by 2 bases and J by 10 bases, with 14 bases between them. CDR1 MNHEY and CDR2 SVGAGI come from the germline V gene. This CDR3 is built from 14 residues. The CDR3 here is CASSYEQGGGKLFF. The CDR3 DNA follows: TGTGCCAGCAGTTACGAACAGGGAGGGGGAAAACTGTTTTTT.

The rearrangement links TRBV6-1 to TRBJ2-5; 9 positions agree with TRBD1. CDR1 is MNHNS and CDR2 is SASEGT in the germline V gene. The V segment lost 11 bases and the J segment 3 bases; nucleotides outside the gene matches: 4. This CDR3 comprises 12 residues. Written as DNA, the CDR3 is TGTGCCTCGACAGGGGGGGAAGAGACCCAGTACTTC. It encodes CASTGGEETQYF.

Written as DNA, the CDR3 is TGTGCCAGTAGTATGGGCTACACCGGGGAGCTGTTTTTT. It yields the protein CASSMGYTGELFF. V is TRBV19 and J is TRBJ2-2, with D hard to call. V was cut by 3 bases and J by 3 bases, with 5 bases left in between. Germline V CDR1 and CDR2: LNHDA, SQIVND (reference sequence). This CDR3 has 13 residues.

This rearrangement joins TRBV5-1 to TRBJ2-7; 8 positions match TRBD1. Per the germline V gene, CDR1 is SGHRS and CDR2 is YFSETQ. The J segment lost 6 bases and the V segment lost 1 base, leaving 6 bases of the junction unmatched. The CDR3 consists of 14 residues. CDR3 amino acids: CASSLSQGAGEQYF. The CDR3, as DNA: TGCGCCAGCAGCTTGAGCCAGGGGGCAGGCGAGCAGTACTTC.

The rearrangement joins TRBV7-9 to TRBJ2-1, with 11 bases fitting TRBD1. Per the germline V gene, CDR1 is SEHNR and CDR2 is FQNEAQ (reference sequence). Trimming took 5 bases from V and 8 from J; bases not matched to a gene: 8. The CDR3 length is 15 residues. CDR3 amino acids: CASSPGQGAVDEQFF. The CDR3 DNA reads as TGTGCCAGCAGCCCAGGACAGGGGGCGGTGGATGAGCAGTTCTTC.

V is TRBV29-1 and J is TRBJ2-7; TRBD2 matches at 9 bases. The CDR3 spans 13 residues. Looked up from germline, CDR1 is SQVTM and CDR2 is ANQGSEA. V gave up 7 bases and J gave up 1 base; unmatched junction bases: 5. The CDR3 DNA reads as TGCAGCGCCGCCGCGGGGGGGTCCTACGAGCAGTACTTC. As protein: CSAAAGGSYEQYF.

This clonotype was seen more than once but under ten times. The gene calls are TRBV3-1 and TRBJ2-3; the match to TRBD2 covers 8 bases. In germline, CDR1 is LGHDT, CDR2 YNNKEL (reference sequence). The ends lost 2 bases at V and 6 bases at J; junction bases unmatched: 10. The CDR3 runs 16 residues. The DNA for the CDR3 is TGTGCCAGCAGCCAACCCGGACTAGCCCGGCCGGATACGCAGTATTTT. Encoded protein: CASSQPGLARPDTQYF.

This chain uses TRBV5-1 with TRBJ2-3; 10 nucleotides align to TRBD2. The CDR3 loop spans 17 amino acids. Germline V lookup: CDR1 SGHRS, CDR2 YFSETQ. The J segment lost 2 bases and the V segment lost 4 bases, leaving 10 bases of the junction unmatched. CDR3 DNA: TGCGCCAGCAGCCGTGGGATTAGCGGGGGGATCACAGATACGCAGTATTTT. This encodes CASSRGISGGITDTQYF.

V gene TRBV12-3 or TRBV12-4 combines with J gene TRBJ2-2; TRBD1 agrees at 8 bases. The ends lost 4 bases at V and 6 bases at J; junction bases unmatched: 10. This CDR3 spans 16 amino acids. CDR3 nucleotide sequence: TGTGCCAGCAGTTCCAACCCAGGGGGCCTATCCGGGGAGCTGTTTTTT. It yields the protein CASSSNPGGLSGELFF.

The CDR3 bases are TGTGCCAGCAGCCAAGAGCCGTCAAGGTACGAGCAGTACTTC. Its protein product is CASSQEPSRYEQYF. The rearrangement uses TRBV3-1 and TRBJ2-7; D is uncertain. CDR1 is LGHDT, CDR2 YNNKEL, per germline (reference sequence). CDR3 length equals 14 residues. The ends were cut back, 0 bases at V and 4 bases at J, with 10 bases in the middle.

V usage is TRBV7-2 and J usage is TRBJ2-6; the D is unclear. The germline CDR1 and CDR2 sequences are SGHTA and FQGNSA. The CDR3 totals 13 residues. Trimming removed 5 bases from V and 1 base from J, with 3 bases in between. The CDR3, as DNA: TGTGCCAGCAGCGCTTCTGGGGCCAACGTCCTGACTTTC. Its protein is CASSASGANVLTF. The full variable domain, in which reference TRBV7-2 and TRBJ2-6 provide the parts outside the CDR3, is GAGVSQSPSNKVTEKGKDVELRCDPISGHTALYWYRQSLGQGLEFLIYFQGNSAPDKSGLPSDRFSAERTGGSVSTLTIQRTQQEDSAVYLCASSASGANVLTFGAGSRLTVL.

The chain is built from TRBV5-8 and TRBJ1-5; D unresolved. Germline assignment: CDR1 SGHTS and CDR2 YDEGEE. The germline V and J ends were trimmed by 0 bases and 2 bases, with 9 bases remaining between them. The CDR3 spans 15 residues. CDR3 sequence (DNA): TGTGCCAGCAGCTTGGAGGTCGATCGCAATCAGCCCCAGCATTTT. This sequence encodes CASSLEVDRNQPQHF.

The chain is built from TRBV4-2 and TRBJ1-4; D not resolved. The CDR3 consists of 15 residues. V lost 0 bases and J 2 bases, leaving 7 bases between the germline ends. CDR1 and CDR2 (germline): LGHNA, YNFKEQ. The DNA for the CDR3 is TGTGCCAGCAGCCAAGATAGAGGGACTAATGAAAAACTGTTTTTT. This codes for CASSQDRGTNEKLFF.

This chain joins TRBV6-2 or TRBV6-3 and TRBJ2-7; TRBD1 matches 9 bases. Looked up from germline, CDR1 is MNHEY and CDR2 is SVGEGT. CDR3 length: 14 amino acids. The V segment lost 1 base and the J segment 6 bases; nucleotides outside the gene matches: 4. The CDR3 DNA follows: TGTGCCAGCAGTTACTTGGACAGGGGCGGCGAGCAGTACTTC. Translated, it gives CASSYLDRGGEQYF.

The chain recombines TRBV4-1 with TRBJ1-4; D gene uncertain. The CDR3 spans 17 residues. Germline V CDR1 and CDR2: MGHRA, YSYEKL. Trimming removed 1 base from V and 0 bases from J, with 12 bases in between. The CDR3 sequence is CASSQVRQAATNEKLFF. Written as DNA, the CDR3 is TGCGCCAGCAGCCAAGTAAGGCAGGCAGCAACTAATGAAAAACTGTTTTTT.

The CDR3 DNA sequence: TGTGCCAGCAGTGTTGGGACCTCTCCCGAAAAACTGTTTTTT. Protein sequence: CASSVGTSPEKLFF. This sequence joins TRBV6-1 and TRBJ1-4, with D possibly matching TRBD1 (5 bases). Germline V gene data show CDR1 as MNHNS and CDR2 as SASEGT. CDR3 length equals 14 residues. The V and J ends lost 4 bases and 8 bases respectively, with 14 bases between them.

The genes are TRBV7-6 and TRBJ2-5; a possible D gene is TRBD2 (6 bases). The CDR3 contains 15 residues. Germline V gene sequence: CDR1 SGHVS, CDR2 FNYEAQ. Trimming pared 7 bases from V and 4 bases from J, leaving 19 bases between. The CDR3 loop is CASTVGTLGGETQYF. In DNA form, the CDR3 reads TGTGCCAGCACCGTGGGGACTCTAGGCGGAGAGACCCAGTACTTC.

This clonotype was counted only a few times. The V call is TRBV12-3 or TRBV12-4, the J call TRBJ2-7; D tentatively fits TRBD1 or TRBD2 (6 bases each). V lost 6 bases and J 1 base, leaving 16 bases between the germline ends. The CDR3 consists of 15 residues. CDR3 bases: TGTGCCAGCAGCTCCCTAGGGGGGCCTTCCTACGAGCAGTACTTC. It yields the protein CASSSLGGPSYEQYF.

V gene TRBV11-2 combines with J gene TRBJ2-1; 8 bases map to TRBD2. The CDR3 length is 15 residues. Germline lookup yields CDR1 SGHAT and CDR2 FQNNGV. V gave up 5 bases and J gave up 3 bases; unmatched junction bases: 6. As DNA, the CDR3 is TGTGCCAGCAGCAAGGGACTAGGGCTCTACAATGAGCAGTTCTTC. As protein: CASSKGLGLYNEQFF.

This clonotype occurred a few times. The V call is TRBV2, the J call TRBJ1-2, with 8 bases aligning to TRBD1. This CDR3 contains 14 residues. Trimming took 1 base from V and 7 from J; bases not matched to a gene: 5. The V gene's germline CDR1 is SNHLY and CDR2 FYNNEI. The CDR3 DNA follows: TGTGCCAGCAGTGAAGGGACAGGGAAAGGTGGCTACACCTTC. Residues: CASSEGTGKGGYTF.

The chain combines TRBV29-1 with TRBJ2-7; TRBD1 matches at 7 bases. CDR1 and CDR2 from the germline V gene are SQVTM and ANQGSEA. The CDR3 sequence is 14 residues long. Trimming took 4 bases from V and 0 from J; bases not matched to a gene: 6. The CDR3 sequence is CSVVSQGVSYEQYF. CDR3 bases: TGCAGCGTTGTCAGCCAGGGGGTCTCCTACGAGCAGTACTTC.